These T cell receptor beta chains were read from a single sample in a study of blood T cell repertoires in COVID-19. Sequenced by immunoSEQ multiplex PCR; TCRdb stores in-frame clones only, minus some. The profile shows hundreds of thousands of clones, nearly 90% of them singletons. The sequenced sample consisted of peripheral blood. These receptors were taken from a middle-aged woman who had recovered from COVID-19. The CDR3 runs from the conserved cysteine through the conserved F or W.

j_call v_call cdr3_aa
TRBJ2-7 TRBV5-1 CASSLMQGALLEQYF
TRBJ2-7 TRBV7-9 CASSLYGSLYEQYF
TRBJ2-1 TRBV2 CASFGTGSARGPNEQFF
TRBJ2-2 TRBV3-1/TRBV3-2 CASSLRGTSHTGELFF
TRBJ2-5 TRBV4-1 CASSQYGQGGETQYF
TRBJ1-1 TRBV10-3 CAISESGQGGSTEAFF
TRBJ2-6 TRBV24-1 CATSHPIGTGNSGANVLTF
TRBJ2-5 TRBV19 CASRDRWRGGSETQYF
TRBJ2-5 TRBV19 CASSPTGGGETQYF
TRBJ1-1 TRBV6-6 CASSYREGANTEAFF
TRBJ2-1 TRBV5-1 CASSPTSAASYNEQFF
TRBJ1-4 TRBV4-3 CASSLGGQATNEKLFF
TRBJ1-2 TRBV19 CASSQTGVGYTF
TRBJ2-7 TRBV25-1 CASSDPLYEQYF
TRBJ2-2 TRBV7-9 CASSRTGGNTGELFF
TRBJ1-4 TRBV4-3 CASSQVGTGGEKLFF
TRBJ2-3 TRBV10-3 CAISEVTNTQYF
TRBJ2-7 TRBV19 CASSVDRGGEQYF
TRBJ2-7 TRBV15 CATSRGRQGVGEQYF
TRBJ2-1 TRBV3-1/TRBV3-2 CASSVLAGVGNEQFF
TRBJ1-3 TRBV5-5 CASSLAGQGRGNTIYF
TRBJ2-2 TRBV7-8 CASSFGRNTGELFF
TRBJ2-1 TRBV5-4 CASSLLYPSEQFF
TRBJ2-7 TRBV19 CASSAEILSYEQYF
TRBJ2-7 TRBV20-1 CSASTGQGFYEQYF
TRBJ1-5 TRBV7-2 CASSLSPGIEPQHF
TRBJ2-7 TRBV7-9 CASSFPGLSYEQYF
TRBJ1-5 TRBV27 CASSRTNQPQHF
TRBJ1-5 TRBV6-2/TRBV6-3 CASSPGTGDFGWNQPQHF
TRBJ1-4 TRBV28 CASSLGDRANEKLFF
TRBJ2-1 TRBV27 CASTLVSGNEQFF
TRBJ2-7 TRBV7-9 CASSLSADRGRGYEQYF
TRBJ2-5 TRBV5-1 CASSPPGPKETQYF
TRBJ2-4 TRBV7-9 CASSLFEGSKNIQYF
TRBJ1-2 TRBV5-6 CASSWGQGARGYTF
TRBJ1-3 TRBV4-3 CASSRLGGSGNTIYF
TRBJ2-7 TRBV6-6 CASSYGQGFAEQYF
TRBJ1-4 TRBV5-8 CASSLGQGKNEKLFF
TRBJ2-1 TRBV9 CASSVGGLAVQTPYNEQFF
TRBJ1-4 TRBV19 CATADRRDEKLFF
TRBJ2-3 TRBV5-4 CASRPRGGTDTQYF
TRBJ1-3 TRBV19 CASGQGSGNTIYF
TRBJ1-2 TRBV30 CAWSAQTGTSGYTF
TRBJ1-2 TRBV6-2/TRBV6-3 CASSYGRGHHYGYTF
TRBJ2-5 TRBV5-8 CASSLLLAGGYIQETQYF
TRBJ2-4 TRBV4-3 CASSQDGGQPAQIAKNIQYF
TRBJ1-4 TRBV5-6 CASSSAAGEKLFF
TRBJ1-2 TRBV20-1 CSASRAGVLYGYTF
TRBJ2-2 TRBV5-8 CASSPAGLVRGRRELFF
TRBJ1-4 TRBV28 CASSTRQGVYEKLFF
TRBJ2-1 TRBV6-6 CASSPRRLAGVPSYNEQFF
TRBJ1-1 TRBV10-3 CAISKTGGLGTNTEAFF
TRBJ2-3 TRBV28 CASRSLYGRGVSTDTQYF
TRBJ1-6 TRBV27 CASRGGEGPYNSPLHF
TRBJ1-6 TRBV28 CASSRSGNSPLHF
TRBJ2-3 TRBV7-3 CASSRDSFSDTQYF
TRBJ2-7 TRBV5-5 CASSLAGQAYEQYF